The 5 T cell receptor beta chains presented below share a single source sample, sequenced in a study of tumor-infiltrating lymphocytes in primary liver carcinoma. A constant-region primer primed TCR beta cDNA synthesis from 400 to 550 ng of total RNA. Three rounds of nested multiplex PCR with slightly modified ARM-PCR produced TCR beta libraries. A C-beta reverse primer and TRBV1-TRBV30 forward primers served in each of the first two PCR rounds, at about 10 cycles apiece. TCRdb itself ran the multiplex PCR reads through MiXCR, one entry per CDR3 protein. The data contain 45,000 to 55,000 distinct CDR3 sequences, less than 75% of them singletons. The study co-extracted DNA and RNA from 20-30 mg of unsorted bulk tissue. Sample: liver tumor tissue from sampling region 5. This sample's subset: tumor region T5, tumor centre. These receptors came from a man aged 40-50 years with primary liver carcinoma and hepatitis B virus infection.

About this clonotype: A read error may account for a junction end that differs from germline. CDR3 in amino acids: CVSNLGGVDQPHYF. CDR3 in DNA: TGTGTCAGCAACCTGGGAGGGGTCGATCAGCCACATTATTTT. This rearrangement joins TRBV12-3 or TRBV12-4 to TRBJ1-5; D possibly corresponds to TRBD1 (5 bases). The CDR3 is 14 residues long.

Ten or more counts support this clonotype. The CDR3, as DNA: TGTGCCAGCAGGTTGGGGGCCACCGGGGAGCTGTTTTTT. As protein: CASRLGATGELFF. The rearrangement uses TRBV6-2 or TRBV6-3 and TRBJ2-2, with a tentative D call TRBD1 (6 bases). The CDR3 is 13 amino acids. Trimming pared 6 bases from V and 4 bases from J, leaving 9 bases between. Germline V gene lookup returns CDR1 MNHEY and CDR2 SVGEGT.

On this clonotype: Its ends do not fully match the called genes, so a read error is possible. V is TRBV29-1 and J is TRBJ2-7; D uncertain. The CDR3 covers 12 residues. Germline lookup yields CDR1 SQVTM and CDR2 ANQGSEA. CDR3: CSVELSSYEHYF. CDR3 sequence (DNA): TGCAGTGTTGAACTGTCTTCCTACGAGCACTACTTC.

The table lists this clonotype with a few counts. Just one base apart from a much larger clone, this may be a read error. J is TRBJ1-2 and V is TRBV4-1, with D perhaps TRBD1 (5 bases). This CDR3 is 15 amino acids long. The germline V gene encodes CDR1 MGHRA and CDR2 YSYEKL. Trimming stripped 1 base from V and 8 bases from J, with 17 bases between. This CDR3 is CASSQGTSGRDGYTF. The DNA of the CDR3 is TGCGCCAGCAGCCAAGGTACGTCGGGCAGGGACGGCTACACCTTC.

This clonotype came up a few times. One base away lies a much larger clone, so this may be a sequencing read error. The chain recombines TRBV6-1 with TRBJ1-1, with unresolved D. CDR1 is MNHNS and CDR2 is SASEGT in the germline V gene. The CDR3 consists of 12 residues. With 4 bases removed from V and 2 bases from J, the gap between germline ends came to 5 bases. The CDR3 protein is CASSAINTEAFF. The CDR3 DNA sequence: TGTGCCAGCAGTGCCATAAACACTGAAGCTTTCTTT.